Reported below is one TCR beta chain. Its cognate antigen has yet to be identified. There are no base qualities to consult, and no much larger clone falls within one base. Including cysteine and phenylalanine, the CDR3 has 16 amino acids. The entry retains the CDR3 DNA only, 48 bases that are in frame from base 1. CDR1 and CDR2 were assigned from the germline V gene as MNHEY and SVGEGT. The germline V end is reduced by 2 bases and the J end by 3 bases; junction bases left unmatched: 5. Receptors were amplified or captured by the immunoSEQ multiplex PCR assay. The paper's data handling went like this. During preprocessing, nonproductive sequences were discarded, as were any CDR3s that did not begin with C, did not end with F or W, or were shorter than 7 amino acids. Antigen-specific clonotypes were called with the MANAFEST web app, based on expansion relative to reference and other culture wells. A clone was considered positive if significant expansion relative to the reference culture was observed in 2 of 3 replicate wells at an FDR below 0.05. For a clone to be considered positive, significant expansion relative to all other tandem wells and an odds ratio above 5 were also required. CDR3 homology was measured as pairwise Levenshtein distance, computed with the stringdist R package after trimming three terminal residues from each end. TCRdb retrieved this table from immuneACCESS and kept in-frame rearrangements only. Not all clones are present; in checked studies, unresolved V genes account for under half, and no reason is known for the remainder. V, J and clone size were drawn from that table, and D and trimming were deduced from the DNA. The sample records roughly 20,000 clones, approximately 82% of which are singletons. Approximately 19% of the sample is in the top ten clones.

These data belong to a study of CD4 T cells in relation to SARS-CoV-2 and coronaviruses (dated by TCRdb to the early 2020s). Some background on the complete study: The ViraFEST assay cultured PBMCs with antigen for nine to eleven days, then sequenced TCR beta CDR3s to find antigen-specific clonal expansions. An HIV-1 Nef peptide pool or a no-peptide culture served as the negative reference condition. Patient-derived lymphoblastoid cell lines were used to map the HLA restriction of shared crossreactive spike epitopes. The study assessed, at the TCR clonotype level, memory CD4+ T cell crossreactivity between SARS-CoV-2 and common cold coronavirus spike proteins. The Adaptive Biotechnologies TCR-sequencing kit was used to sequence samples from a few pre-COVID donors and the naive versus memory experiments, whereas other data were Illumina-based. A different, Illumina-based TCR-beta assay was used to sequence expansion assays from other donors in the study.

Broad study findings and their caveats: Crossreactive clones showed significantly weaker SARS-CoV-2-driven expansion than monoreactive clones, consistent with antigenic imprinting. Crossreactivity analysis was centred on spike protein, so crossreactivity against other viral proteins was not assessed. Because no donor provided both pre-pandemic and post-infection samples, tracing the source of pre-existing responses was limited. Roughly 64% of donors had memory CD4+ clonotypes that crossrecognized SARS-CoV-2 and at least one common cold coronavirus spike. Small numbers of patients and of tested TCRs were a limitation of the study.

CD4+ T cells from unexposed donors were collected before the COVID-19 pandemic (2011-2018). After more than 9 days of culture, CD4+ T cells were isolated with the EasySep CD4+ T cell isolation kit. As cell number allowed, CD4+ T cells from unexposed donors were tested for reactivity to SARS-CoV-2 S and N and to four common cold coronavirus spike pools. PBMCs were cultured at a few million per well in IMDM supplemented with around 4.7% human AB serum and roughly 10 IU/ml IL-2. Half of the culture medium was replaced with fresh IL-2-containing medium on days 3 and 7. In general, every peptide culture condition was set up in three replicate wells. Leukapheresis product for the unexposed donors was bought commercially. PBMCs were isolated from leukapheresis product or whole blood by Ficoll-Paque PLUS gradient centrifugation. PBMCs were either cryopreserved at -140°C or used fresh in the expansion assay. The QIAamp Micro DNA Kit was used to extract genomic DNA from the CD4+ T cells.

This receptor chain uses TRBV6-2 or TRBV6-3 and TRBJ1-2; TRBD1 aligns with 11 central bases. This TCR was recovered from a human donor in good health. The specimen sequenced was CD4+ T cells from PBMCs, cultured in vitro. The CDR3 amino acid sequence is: CASSYPGQGVYYGYTF. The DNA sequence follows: TGTGCCAGCAGTTACCCGGGACAGGGGGTTTACTATGGCTACACCTTC.